A single sample is the source of the 21 T cell receptor beta chains below, sequenced in a study of blood T cell repertoires in COVID-19. Generated by immunoSEQ multiplex PCR, the TCRdb table keeps only in-frame clones and is missing some. The table has 350,000 to 450,000 clones, roughly 85% seen once. The sample consisted of peripheral blood. The receptors here all came from a woman aged 18-30 years with acute or convalescent COVID-19.

The V and J genes are TRBV24-1 and TRBJ1-1; 9 bases map to TRBD1. The CDR3 spans 16 residues. V lost 3 bases to trimming and J lost 4 bases; unmatched junction nucleotides: 8. In germline, CDR1 is KGHDR, CDR2 SFDVKD. DNA of the CDR3: TGTGCCACCAGTGATAAAGCCGGGACAGGGCGCACTGAAGCTTTCTTT. Translating gives CATSDKAGTGRTEAFF.

As concerns this clone: Additional DNA sequences in this sample encode the identical CDR3. This rearrangement joins TRBV6-1 to TRBJ2-2; D is ambiguous. Trimming stripped 3 bases from V and 2 bases from J, with 10 bases between. Germline loops: CDR1 MNHNS, CDR2 SASEGT. The CDR3 is 15 amino acids. CDR3 bases: TGTGCCAGCAGTGAGTGGCAGACTAACACCGGGGAGCTGTTTTTT. As protein: CASSEWQTNTGELFF.

V usage is TRBV3-1 (or the pseudogene TRBV3-2) and J usage is TRBJ2-1; possibly TRBD2 for D (5 bases). This CDR3 contains 13 residues. V lost 1 base to trimming and J lost 11 bases, with 12 bases between them. Germline V gene lookup returns CDR1 LGHDT and CDR2 YNNKEL (reference sequence). CDR3 DNA sequence: TGTGCCAGCAGCCAAGGCCGACGGGGTAAGCAGTTCTTC. Translating it yields CASSQGRRGKQFF.

This sequence joins TRBV9 and TRBJ2-4; the D gene is possibly TRBD2 (5 bases). V lost 4 bases, J lost 9 bases, and 17 bases lay in between. Germline CDR1 SGDLS, CDR2 YYNGEE. This CDR3 has 14 residues. The CDR3 nucleotides read TGTGCCAGCAGCTACGACGGGGTGGCCGGCATTCAGTACTTC. This codes for CASSYDGVAGIQYF.

CDR3 amino acids: CASNPLTGGNGYTF. CDR3 coding DNA: TGTGCCAGCAACCCGCTGACAGGGGGGAATGGCTACACCTTC. The rearrangement uses TRBV7-9 and TRBJ1-2; 9 bases line up with TRBD1. J lost 6 bases, V lost 7 bases, and 9 bases had no gene match. The CDR3 has 14 residues. From germline, CDR1 is SEHNR and CDR2 FQNEAQ (reference sequence).

This clone has a handful of counts. V and J are TRBV5-1 and TRBJ1-5; no definite D call. The CDR3 is 15 amino acids. CDR1 is SGHRS, CDR2 YFSETQ, per germline. V gave up 7 bases and J gave up 4 bases, with 18 bases separating them. As DNA, the CDR3 is TGCGCCAGCTCGTCGGGAGCCGCCGGAAATCAGCCCCAGCATTTT. Residues: CASSSGAAGNQPQHF.

V gene TRBV5-1 combines with J gene TRBJ2-1, with D perhaps matching TRBD1 (6 bases). The CDR3 covers 16 residues. Trimming stripped 4 bases from V and 7 bases from J, with 21 bases between. Germline V CDR1 and CDR2: SGHRS, YFSETQ. CDR3 region: CASSALTGSDWNEQFF. DNA of the CDR3: TGCGCCAGCAGCGCACTAACAGGGTCTGATTGGAATGAGCAGTTCTTC. Using reference TRBV5-1 and TRBJ2-1 for the parts outside the CDR3, the full variable domain is KAGVTQTPRYLIKTRGQQVTLSCSPISGHRSVSWYQQTPGQGLQFLFEYFSETQRNKGNFPGRFSGRQFSNSRSEMNVSTLELGDSALYLCASSALTGSDWNEQFFGPGTRLTVL.

The genes are TRBV7-3 and TRBJ2-1; 7 bases line up with TRBD2. The V gene's germline CDR1 is SGHTA and CDR2 FQGTGA. V dropped 3 bases and J dropped 7; count of bases not matched to a gene: 9. The CDR3 spans 15 residues. The CDR3 DNA reads TGTGCCAGCAGCTTCGAGGGAGGGGCGGCGAATGAGCAGTTCTTC. This gives the protein CASSFEGGAANEQFF.

This clone was counted once. The V call is TRBV10-3, the J call TRBJ1-5; 12 nucleotides align to TRBD1. Germline-derived CDR1 and CDR2 are ENHRY and SYGVKD. Trimming removed 8 bases from V and 7 bases from J; junction bases left unmatched: 12. The CDR3 has 16 amino acids. The CDR3 reads CAIGGTGTGGEQPQHF. As DNA, the CDR3 is TGTGCCATCGGTGGGACCGGGACAGGGGGCGAACAGCCCCAGCATTTT.

V usage is TRBV27 and J usage is TRBJ2-1; 9 bases match TRBD2. Unmatched junction bases numbered 7, after V lost 0 bases and J lost 7 bases. This CDR3 comprises 16 residues. CDR1 MNHEY and CDR2 SMNVEV come from the germline V gene (reference sequence). The CDR3 protein is CASSLSAGGGQNEQFF. In DNA, the CDR3 is TGTGCCAGCAGTTTATCCGCGGGAGGGGGCCAGAATGAGCAGTTCTTC.

The chain is built from TRBV12-3 or TRBV12-4 and TRBJ1-6; possibly TRBD1 for D (6 bases). The CDR3 runs to 13 residues. V gave up 5 bases and J gave up 9 bases, with 11 bases separating them. The CDR3, as DNA: TGTGCCAGCAGTCCACGGACAGCTTCACCCCTCCACTTT. This encodes CASSPRTASPLHF.

CDR3 region: CASSLEFGTGGYNEQFF. As DNA, the CDR3 is TGTGCCAGCAGCTTGGAGTTTGGGACAGGGGGCTACAATGAGCAGTTCTTC. This chain links TRBV5-8 with TRBJ2-1; 11 bases match TRBD1. The CDR3 spans 17 residues. The germline CDR1 and CDR2 sequences are SGHTS and YDEGEE. The V and J ends lost 0 bases and 3 bases, in that order; junction bases with no gene match: 5.

The V call is TRBV5-1, the J call TRBJ1-2; no reliable D call. The germline gives CDR1 SGHRS, CDR2 YFSETQ. V lost 4 bases to trimming and J lost 8 bases, with 15 bases between them. The CDR3 runs 13 residues. The CDR3 DNA follows: TGCGCCAGCAGCCTGTATGTAGGAGAAGGCTACACCTTC. Amino acids: CASSLYVGEGYTF.

CDR3: CASSLFPPRRSSYEQYF. The CDR3 DNA follows: TGTGCCAGCAGCTTATTTCCTCCGAGAAGGAGCTCCTACGAGCAGTACTTC. The rearrangement links TRBV7-8 to TRBJ2-7; D not certain. The V end was cut by 2 bases, the J end by 0 bases, with 17 bases between. This CDR3 has 17 amino acids. CDR1 is SGHVS, CDR2 FQNEAQ, per germline.

This clone occurred once. The chain recombines TRBV15 with TRBJ1-3; TRBD1 is a possible D gene (6 bases). The V and J ends lost 0 bases and 4 bases respectively, with 16 bases between them. In germline, CDR1 is LNHNV, CDR2 YYDKDF (reference sequence). The CDR3 consists of 17 residues. CDR3 in DNA: TGTGCCACCAGCAGAGATCATCACAGGGAAGAGGGAAACACCATATATTTT. As protein: CATSRDHHREEGNTIYF. Variable domain in full (rest from reference TRBV15 and TRBJ1-3): DAMVIQNPRYQVTQFGKPVTLSCSQTLNHNVMYWYQQKSSQAPKLLFHYYDKDFNNEADTPDNFQSRRPNTSFCFLDIRSPGLGDTAMYLCATSRDHHREEGNTIYFGEGSWLTVV.

V is TRBV10-3 and J is TRBJ1-3; 7 nucleotides agree with TRBD1. V gave up 6 bases and J gave up 2 bases; unmatched junction bases: 7. CDR3 length: 15 amino acids. Germline-derived CDR1 and CDR2 are ENHRY and SYGVKD. The CDR3 spells CAIRETGKAGNTIYF. CDR3 DNA sequence: TGTGCCATCAGAGAGACAGGGAAGGCTGGAAACACCATATATTTT.

The CDR3 coding sequence is TGCGCCAGCAGCCAACTAGCGGGAGGACCCTACGAGCAGTACTTC. Encoded protein: CASSQLAGGPYEQYF. The V gene is TRBV5-1, the J gene TRBJ2-7, with TRBD2 matching over 12 bases. Germline CDR1 reads SGHRS; CDR2 reads YFSETQ. This CDR3 comprises 15 residues. Losses at the gene ends were 4 bases for V and 2 bases for J; bases not matched to a gene: 4. The full variable domain, completed using reference TRBV5-1 and TRBJ2-7, is KAGVTQTPRYLIKTRGQQVTLSCSPISGHRSVSWYQQTPGQGLQFLFEYFSETQRNKGNFPGRFSGRQFSNSRSEMNVSTLELGDSALYLCASSQLAGGPYEQYFGPGTRLTVT.

V is TRBV30 and J is TRBJ1-6, with D perhaps TRBD1 (6 bases). Germline V gene sequence: CDR1 GTSNPN, CDR2 SVGIG (reference sequence). The CDR3 length is 17 residues. V lost 0 bases to trimming and J lost 0 bases, with 12 bases between them. The CDR3 nucleotides are TGTGCCTGGAGTGTAGGGACACCGAGCTCCTATAATTCACCCCTCCACTTT. It is translated as CAWSVGTPSSYNSPLHF. The full variable domain, rest sourced from reference TRBV30 and TRBJ1-6, is SQTIHQWPATLVQPVGSPLSLECTVEGTSNPNLYWYRQAAGRGLQLLFYSVGIGQISSEVPQNLSASRPQDRQFILSSKKLLLSDSGFYLCAWSVGTPSSYNSPLHFGNGTRLTVT.

This chain links TRBV9 with TRBJ2-3, with D hard to call. CDR1 SGDLS and CDR2 YYNGEE come from the germline V gene. V lost 4 bases, J lost 3 bases, and 6 bases lay in between. The CDR3 length is 12 residues. The CDR3 DNA sequence: TGTGCCAGCAGCCCCTTTACAGATACGCAGTATTTT. This codes for CASSPFTDTQYF.

The chain carries TRBV6-5 and TRBJ2-1, with a tentative D call TRBD1 (5 bases). With 7 bases removed from V and 8 bases from J, the gap between germline ends came to 12 bases. This CDR3 is built from 12 residues. The germline V gene has CDR1 MNHEY and CDR2 SVGAGI. Here the CDR3 reads CASKRKQDEQFF. CDR3 bases: TGTGCCAGCAAGAGGAAACAGGATGAGCAGTTCTTC.

The V gene is TRBV6-5, the J gene TRBJ1-1, with 9 bases aligning to TRBD1. The CDR3 is made up of 15 amino acids. Germline CDR1 and CDR2: MNHEY and SVGAGI. V gave up 6 bases and J gave up 1 base; unmatched junction bases: 6. Here the CDR3 DNA reads TGTGCCAGCAGGGCGAAGGGACAGGGGAACACTGAAGCTTTCTTT. It encodes CASRAKGQGNTEAFF.